This T cell receptor (beta chain) is drawn from a study of CXCR3-negative and CXCR3-positive naive CD8 T cells. Regarding the study as a whole: CXCR3-expressing naive cells carried TRB CDR3s more hydrophobic than those of CXCR3-negative naive cells.

Sorting yielded triplicates of around 300,000 cells for each CD8+ T cell subset. UMI-labeled 5' RACE yielded the TRB cDNA libraries. One entry per CDR3 protein, without DNA, is what TCRdb gives after re-calling the 5' RACE reads. The table lists over 70,000 distinct CDR3 sequences, with around 0.58% in the top ten. About this clonotype: Its antigen is unknown.

In germline, CDR1 is LNHNV, CDR2 YYDKDF (reference sequence). The CDR3 length is 16 residues. Material for sequencing was naive CXCR3+ CD8+ T cells from blood. The subset is: CD45RO-CCR7+CD27+CD95- naive CD8+ T cells expressing CXCR3 (TNR3+). The V call is TRBV15, the J call TRBJ2-3; TCRdb reports TRBD1, a call that lacks DNA to check it against. The clonotype comes from a human donor in good health. Some clones in this sample may be carry-over from other donors' samples. This CDR3 reads CATSSDRGPAADTQYF.